This TCR beta chain was sequenced for a study of early T cells in non-severe SARS-CoV-2 infection. Attachment of unique molecular identifiers was made to individual cDNA molecules. In TCRdb, the 5' RACE reads were re-called with MiXCR into one record per CDR3 protein. Of around 25,000 distinct CDR3 sequences in the sample, roughly 4% were seen once. V gave up 4 bases and J gave up 7 bases, with 10 bases separating them. The CDR3 runs 12 residues. Germline CDR1 and CDR2: KGHDR and SFDVKD. This clonotype was observed many times. Its target is unknown. Study-level findings and limits: The matching step, a VDJdb search, favored anti-spike CD8 responses and missed private and CD4 specificities.

The chain uses TRBV24-1 and TRBJ2-7; D not certain. The sequence was collected from an adult who was a healthcare worker with PCR-confirmed SARS-CoV-2 infection or an uninfected control (not recorded which). Sequenced input: whole blood. The DNA for the CDR3 is TGTGCCACCAGTGAAAACATGGGGGAGCAGTACTTC. Amino acids: CATSENMGEQYF.